This note documents a single TCR beta chain sequence. Antigen: not known. Here immunoSEQ multiplex PCR was the method, and the copy in TCRdb shows in-frame clones only, minus some. The data show about 300,000 clones, approximately 79% seen once. These data come from a study of cytotoxic CD8 clonotypes in ibrutinib-treated CLL. Study results and limitations: While tracking circulating CD8+ T-cell counts, baseline clonality exceeded that of age-matched healthy donors. Clonality went higher at ibrutinib response and then dropped back toward baseline at progression.

This TCR was recovered from a human donor with chronic lymphocytic leukemia. The sample in question was PBMCs, obtained at disease progression, from a patient treated with ibrutinib.

The CDR3 bases are TGCAGCGTTGAAGAACACGGACCCCTCTCCTACGAGCAGTACTTC. Its protein product is CSVEEHGPLSYEQYF. The V gene is TRBV29-1, the J gene TRBJ2-7; D is ambiguous. The V end lost 0 bases, the J end lost 0 bases, and 12 bases lay between the germline ends. Germline V lookup: CDR1 SQVTM, CDR2 ANQGSEA. The CDR3 spans 15 residues.